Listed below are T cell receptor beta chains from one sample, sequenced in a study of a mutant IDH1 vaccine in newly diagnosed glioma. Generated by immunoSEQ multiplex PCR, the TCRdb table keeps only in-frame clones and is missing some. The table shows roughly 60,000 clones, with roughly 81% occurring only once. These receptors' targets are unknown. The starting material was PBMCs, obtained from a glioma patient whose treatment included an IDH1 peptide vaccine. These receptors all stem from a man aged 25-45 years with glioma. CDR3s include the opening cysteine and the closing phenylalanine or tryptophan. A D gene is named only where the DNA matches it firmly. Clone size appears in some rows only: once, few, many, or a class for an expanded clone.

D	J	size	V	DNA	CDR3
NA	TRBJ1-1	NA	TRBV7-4	TGTGCCAGCAGCTCAATATCTCAGGGGATAGGCGCTGAAGCTTTCTTT	CASSSISQGIGAEAFF
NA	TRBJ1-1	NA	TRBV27	TGTGCCAGCAGTTTAAAGAGGAGGACTGAAGCTTTCTTT	CASSLKRRTEAFF
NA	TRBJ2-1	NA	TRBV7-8	TGTGCCAGCAGCTTAGGGGGGCTGAGGGATGAGCAGTTCTTC	CASSLGGLRDEQFF
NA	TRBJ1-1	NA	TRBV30	TGTGCCTGGAGTGCTCGGGACCCTTTTCTAACTGAAGCTTTCTTT	CAWSARDPFLTEAFF
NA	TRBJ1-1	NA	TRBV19	TGTGCCAGTATGCGGGTGTGGGGGAACACTGAAGCTTTCTTT	CASMRVWGNTEAFF
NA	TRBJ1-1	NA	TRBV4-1	TGCGCCAGCAGCTCAAGCATGGTCCAGGCTGTACCTTTCTTT	CASSSSMVQAVPFF
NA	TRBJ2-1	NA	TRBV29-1	TGCAGCGTTGAAGAGCGGGGGCTAGATGAGCAGTTCTTC	CSVEERGLDEQFF
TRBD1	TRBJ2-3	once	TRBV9	TGTGCCAGCAGCGTAGAAGGGGGCAGTTCGGCCTTAGATACGCAGTATTTT	CASSVEGGSSALDTQYF
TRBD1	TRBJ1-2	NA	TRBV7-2	TGTGCCAGCAGCTACCTACAGGGGAGCGGCTACACCTTC	CASSYLQGSGYTF
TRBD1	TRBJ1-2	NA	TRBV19	TGTGCCAGTAGTATCGGGACAGGTACTGGCTACACCTTC	CASSIGTGTGYTF
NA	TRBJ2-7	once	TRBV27	TGTGCCAGCAGTCCGCGGGGGCCGGCCTACGAGCAGTACTTC	CASSPRGPAYEQYF
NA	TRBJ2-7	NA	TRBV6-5	TGTGCCAGCAGTCCCGGGACACCGACCCCCTACGAGCAGTACTTC	CASSPGTPTPYEQYF
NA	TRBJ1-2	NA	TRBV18	TGTGCCAGCTCACCTAACACCGGGACTCCGGGCAACTATGGCTACACCTTC	CASSPNTGTPGNYGYTF
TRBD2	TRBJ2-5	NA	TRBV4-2	TGTGCCAGCAGCCAAGGGTTTCTAGCGGGGGGGCCTGGAGAGACCCAGTACTTC	CASSQGFLAGGPGETQYF
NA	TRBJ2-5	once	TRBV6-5	TGTGCCAGCACCCCTGGGACAAAAGAGACCCAGTACTTC	CASTPGTKETQYF
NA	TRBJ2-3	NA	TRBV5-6	TGTGCCAGCAGCTTGGTGGTTGAGAAGGGAGTGGATACGCAGTATTTT	CASSLVVEKGVDTQYF
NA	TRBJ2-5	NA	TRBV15	TGTGCCACCAGCTCCCACCCGCTCCAAGAGACCCAGTACTTC	CATSSHPLQETQYF
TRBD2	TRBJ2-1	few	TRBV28	TGTGCCAGCGAGACTAGCGGGGGATACAATGAGCAGTTCTTC	CASETSGGYNEQFF
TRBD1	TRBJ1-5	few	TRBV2	TGTGCCAGCAGAGGACAGGGGGTTCAGCCCCAGCATTTT	CASRGQGVQPQHF